Each of the 23 T cell receptor beta chains below was sequenced from the same sample in a study of Ad26.COV2.S vaccination and SARS-CoV-2 variants. Here immunoSEQ multiplex PCR was the method, and the copy in TCRdb shows in-frame clones only, minus some. This sample has 200,000 to 250,000 clones, with more than 75% found just once. Documented treatment: about 20 received Ad26.COV2.S at low or high dose, single or two shots; about 5 received placebo; per-sample allocation not given. Sampling was performed 63 days after the first vaccine or placebo injection. Material: peripheral blood, obtained in a trial of Ad26.COV2.S vaccine versus placebo. The origin of the receptors is a person between 18 and 65 years old who received the Ad26.COV2.S COVID-19 vaccine or a placebo.

Comments on this clone: This same CDR3 is encoded by further DNA sequences in the sample. The chain joins TRBV28 to TRBJ1-5, with unresolved D. Germline CDR1 reads MDHEN; CDR2 reads SYDVKM. The CDR3 spans 13 residues. Deletions cut 6 bases from V and 2 bases from J, with 8 bases between. This CDR3 reads CASSLLGNQPQHF. CDR3 coding DNA: TGTGCCAGCAGCCTGTTAGGCAATCAGCCCCAGCATTTT. Complete variable domain (other parts from reference TRBV28 and TRBJ1-5): DVKVTQSSRYLVKRTGEKVFLECVQDMDHENMFWYRQDPGLGLRLIYFSYDVKMKEKGDIPEGYSVSREKKERFSLILESASTNQTSMYLCASSLLGNQPQHFGDGTRLSIL.

The V gene is TRBV28, the J gene TRBJ1-2, with D uncertain. Looked up from germline, CDR1 is MDHEN and CDR2 is SYDVKM. The V gene lost 2 bases and the J gene lost 4 bases, with 14 bases spanning the gap. This CDR3 comprises 15 residues. The CDR3 region is CASSLVMGNGYGYTF. CDR3 coding DNA: TGTGCCAGCAGTTTAGTAATGGGGAATGGCTATGGCTACACCTTC.

The rearrangement links TRBV9 to TRBJ2-1; either TRBD1 or TRBD2 may fit D (5 bases each). The germline gives CDR1 SGDLS, CDR2 YYNGEE. Trimming stripped 4 bases from V and 5 bases from J, with 16 bases between. This CDR3 region has 15 residues. CDR3 nucleotides: TGTGCCAGCAGCTCCGGGACGCTCGGGAACAATGAGCAGTTCTTC. Its protein is CASSSGTLGNNEQFF.

The CDR3 DNA is TGTGCCAGCAGTGAATGGGGGGGTTCTAATGAAAAACTGTTTTTT. As protein: CASSEWGGSNEKLFF. The chain links TRBV2 to TRBJ1-4, with D maybe TRBD1 (5 bases). With 2 bases removed from V and 3 bases from J, the gap between germline ends came to 10 bases. CDR1 is SNHLY, CDR2 FYNNEI, per germline. The CDR3 sequence is 15 residues long.

The chain employs TRBV5-1 and TRBJ2-7, with D possibly matching TRBD2 (8 bases). The length of the CDR3 is 17 residues. V lost 0 bases, J lost 3 bases, and 19 bases lay in between. Germline assignment: CDR1 SGHRS and CDR2 YFSETQ. CDR3 residues: CASSLGQGGLGDYEQYF. The CDR3, as DNA: TGCGCCAGCAGCTTGGGCCAGGGGGGACTAGGGGACTACGAGCAGTACTTC.

The chain links TRBV5-4 to TRBJ2-1; 7 bases line up with TRBD2. V trimming: 4 bases; J trimming: 6 bases; junction bases outside the gene matches: 10. Germline-derived CDR1 and CDR2 are SGHNT and YYREEE (reference sequence). The CDR3 runs to 15 residues. As DNA, the CDR3 is TGTGCCAGCAGCCCACCATTGACTAGCCCCAATGAGCAGTTCTTC. It yields the protein CASSPPLTSPNEQFF.

The sample holds one count of this clone. J is TRBJ2-2 and V is TRBV30, with 8 bases aligning to TRBD2. The CDR3 covers 15 residues. After removal of 1 base from V and 2 bases from J, the junction contained 3 bases not matched to a gene. The germline V gene has CDR1 GTSNPN and CDR2 SVGIG (reference sequence). The CDR3 DNA sequence: TGTGCCTGGAGTGCCCTAGCGGGCAACACCGGGGAGCTGTTTTTT. This codes for CAWSALAGNTGELFF.

The V call is TRBV11-2, the J call TRBJ2-3; TRBD2 matches at 9 bases. The CDR3 totals 17 residues. CDR1 is SGHAT and CDR2 is FQNNGV in the germline V gene. V lost 5 bases and J lost 4; bases outside the gene matches: 13. DNA for the CDR3: TGTGCCAGCAGCCACGCGATCGTAGCGGGGGTTTCAGATACGCAGTATTTT. Translated: CASSHAIVAGVSDTQYF. Supplemented by reference TRBV11-2 and TRBJ2-3, the full variable domain reads EAGVAQSPRYKIIEKRQSVAFWCNPISGHATLYWYQQILGQGPKLLIQFQNNGVVDDSQLPKDRFSAERLKGVDSTLKIQPAKLEDSAVYLCASSHAIVAGVSDTQYFGPGTRLTVL.

This chain connects TRBV19 to TRBJ1-2; D might be TRBD1 (5 bases). The CDR3 is made up of 14 amino acids. V lost 10 bases, J lost 0 bases, and 15 bases lay in between. Germline V CDR1 and CDR2: LNHDA, SQIVND (reference sequence). Here the CDR3 reads CATTPGTANYGYTF. CDR3 DNA: TGTGCCACCACCCCAGGGACCGCTAACTATGGCTACACCTTC.

The CDR3 is CSVEGTGNQPQHF. The CDR3 DNA is TGCAGCGTTGAAGGGACAGGCAATCAGCCCCAGCATTTT. The V gene is TRBV29-1, the J gene TRBJ1-5; D is perhaps TRBD1 (6 bases). V was pared by 1 base and J by 2 bases, with 6 bases between. CDR3 length: 13 residues. Germline assignment: CDR1 SQVTM and CDR2 ANQGSEA.

The DNA of the CDR3 is TGTGCCTGCCAAGCCTGGGGCGAGCAGTACTTC. This codes for CACQAWGEQYF. The rearrangement uses TRBV30 and TRBJ2-7; D gene uncertain. CDR1 GTSNPN and CDR2 SVGIG come from the germline V gene (reference sequence). Trimming cost V 6 bases and J 6 bases, with 12 bases left between them. CDR3 length: 11 amino acids.

The V gene is TRBV6-6, the J gene TRBJ2-5, with D hard to call. Trimming took off 7 bases at V and 5 bases at J, with 20 bases between the two ends. Germline V gene data show CDR1 as MNHNY and CDR2 as SVGAGI (reference sequence). The CDR3 loop spans 15 amino acids. CDR3 loop: CASNPQAVLGETQYF. The CDR3 region has the DNA TGTGCCAGCAACCCCCAGGCCGTGCTTGGGGAGACCCAGTACTTC.

The table lists this clone with a few counts. V and J are TRBV3-1 (or the pseudogene TRBV3-2) and TRBJ2-2; D is uncertain. The CDR3 covers 15 residues. V lost 4 bases to trimming and J lost 1 base, with 10 bases between them. Germline CDR1 is LGHDT and CDR2 is YNNKEL (reference sequence). CDR3 DNA: TGTGCCAGCAGCCCCCGGCAGTTGAACACCGGGGAGCTGTTTTTT. Translating it yields CASSPRQLNTGELFF.

This clone turned up a few times. The genes are TRBV7-6 and TRBJ2-7, with D possibly called TRBD1 or TRBD2 (5 bases each). The V end lost 5 bases, the J end lost 0 bases, and 17 bases lay between the germline ends. The germline gives CDR1 SGHVS, CDR2 FNYEAQ. The CDR3 runs to 16 residues. The CDR3 protein is CASSPLGDLASYEQYF. In nucleotides, the CDR3 is TGTGCCAGCAGCCCTCTGGGGGACCTTGCCTCCTACGAGCAGTACTTC.

This chain connects TRBV4-2 to TRBJ2-3; D gene unclear. Germline V gene lookup returns CDR1 LGHNA and CDR2 YNFKEQ. The CDR3 covers 15 residues. V lost 6 bases and J 6 bases, leaving 19 bases between the germline ends. This CDR3 is CASRSQAGLGDTQYF. In nucleotides, the CDR3 is TGTGCCAGCAGGTCTCAAGCAGGCCTAGGCGATACGCAGTATTTT.

The sample holds a few counts of this clone. The chain couples TRBV3-1 (or the pseudogene TRBV3-2) to TRBJ2-7; D may be TRBD1 (5 bases). The CDR3 is 15 amino acids. CDR1 and CDR2 from the germline V gene are LGHDT and YNNKEL (reference sequence). V was clipped by 4 bases and J by 0 bases, with 13 bases between them. The CDR3 region is CASSPKGRGSYEQYF. CDR3 nucleotide sequence: TGTGCCAGCAGCCCCAAGGGAAGGGGCTCCTACGAGCAGTACTTC.

The rearrangement links TRBV6-6 to TRBJ1-2; D is perhaps TRBD1 (5 bases). Germline V gives CDR1 MNHNY, CDR2 SVGAGI (reference sequence). Trimming left V 8 bases short and J 6 bases short, with 19 bases between. This CDR3 spans 14 amino acids. CDR3 in amino acids: CASLRAEGLDGYTF. The CDR3 region has the DNA TGTGCCAGCCTTAGGGCCGAGGGGTTGGATGGCTACACCTTC.

The chain uses TRBV3-1 (or the pseudogene TRBV3-2) and TRBJ2-2; 7 bases align to TRBD2. J was trimmed by 1 base and V by 1 base; bases with no gene match: 0. Germline V gene lookup returns CDR1 LGHDT and CDR2 YNNKEL (reference sequence). The CDR3 runs to 15 residues. CDR3 protein: CASSQAGGNTGELFF. For the CDR3, the DNA is TGTGCCAGCAGCCAAGCGGGGGGGAACACCGGGGAGCTGTTTTTT.

The chain uses TRBV11-1 and TRBJ2-7; no clear D. Per germline, CDR1 SGHAT and CDR2 FQDESV (reference sequence). This CDR3 spans 12 amino acids. V lost 5 bases to trimming and J lost 4 bases, with 9 bases between them. CDR3 loop: CASSRSTYEQYF. DNA for the CDR3: TGTGCCAGCAGCCGGTCCACATACGAGCAGTACTTC.

This rearrangement joins TRBV6-5 to TRBJ2-5; 7 bases line up with TRBD1. This CDR3 region has 14 residues. With V trimmed by 8 bases and J by 1 base, 7 bases remained unmatched. Germline CDR1 is MNHEY and CDR2 is SVGAGI. CDR3 nucleotide sequence: TGTGCCAGCGATCGGGACAGAGCCCAAGAGACCCAGTACTTC. Residues: CASDRDRAQETQYF.

This chain links TRBV6-2 or TRBV6-3 with TRBJ2-3; 8 bases line up with TRBD2. J lost 3 bases, V lost 5 bases, and 10 bases had no gene match. This CDR3 contains 16 residues. Germline V gives CDR1 MNHEY, CDR2 SVGEGT. The CDR3 reads CASSQPPGLGTDTQYF. CDR3 nucleotide sequence: TGTGCCAGCAGTCAACCCCCGGGACTAGGTACAGATACGCAGTATTTT.

The V and J genes are TRBV5-4 and TRBJ2-5; D remains unclear. Trimming pared 0 bases from V and 1 base from J, leaving 7 bases between. Germline loops: CDR1 SGHNT, CDR2 YYREEE (reference sequence). CDR3 length: 14 residues. The CDR3 DNA reads as TGTGCCAGCAGCTTGGGCGGAGCCCAAGAGACCCAGTACTTC. Translating it yields CASSLGGAQETQYF.

The table lists this clone with a count of one. The chain couples TRBV30 to TRBJ2-7; 9 bases match TRBD2. The CDR3 has 14 amino acids. The germline gives CDR1 GTSNPN, CDR2 SVGIG (reference sequence). The V gene end was trimmed by 1 base and the J gene end by 6 bases; junction bases not matched to a gene: 7. This chain's CDR3 is CAWSGLAGIGEQYF. Here the CDR3 DNA reads TGTGCCTGGAGTGGGCTAGCGGGAATCGGCGAGCAGTACTTC.